This paragraph reports one T cell receptor beta chain. This sample was taken from a study of blood T cell repertoires in COVID-19. This CDR3 spans 15 amino acids. V shed 6 bases, J shed 4 bases, and the junction held 10 bases outside the gene matches. Germline V gene data show CDR1 as SGHKS and CDR2 as YYEKEE (reference sequence). Measured with immunoSEQ multiplex PCR; TCRdb has only the in-frame clones, and not every one. The repertoire includes around 110,000 clones, under 90% of them detected once, and approximately 4.9% sits in the top ten. The source material was peripheral blood. The gene calls are TRBV5-5 and TRBJ1-1; TRBD1 matches at 9 bases. The receptor was derived from a woman between 70 and 85 years old with acute or convalescent COVID-19. The CDR3 DNA sequence: TGTGCCAGCACCTCGCGGACAGGGGTTGGCACTGAAGCTTTCTTT. This sequence encodes CASTSRTGVGTEAFF.